These 27 T cell receptor beta chains were all obtained from the same sample, sequenced in a study of blood T cells in healthy people across ages. A J-beta primer mix and a sample-barcoded 5' primer were used in a second PCR of roughly 6 to 12 cycles. A single record per CDR3 protein comes from TCRdb applying MiXCR to the 5' RACE reads. The table lists roughly 800,000 distinct CDR3 sequences, about 62% of them singletons, with approximately 20% in the top ten. The specimen was blood. These receptors came from a young man in good health.

The rearrangement links TRBV25-1 to TRBJ2-7; no definite D call. Trimming stripped 10 bases from V and 6 bases from J, with 7 bases between. The CDR3 loop spans 9 amino acids. Germline assignment: CDR1 MGHDK and CDR2 SYGVNS. The CDR3 coding sequence is TGTGCCAAAGAGATCGAGCAGTACTTC. It translates to CAKEIEQYF.

V and J are TRBV20-1 and TRBJ2-5; a weak D match, TRBD2 (6 bases). Germline V gene data show CDR1 as DFQATT and CDR2 as SNEGSKA (reference sequence). Deletions cut 1 base from V and 2 bases from J, with 11 bases between. The CDR3 has 14 amino acids. The CDR3 here is CSARGRDWQETQYF. CDR3 DNA: TGCAGTGCTAGAGGGCGGGATTGGCAAGAGACCCAGTACTTC.

The chain joins TRBV27 to TRBJ2-7; tentatively, D is TRBD2 (6 bases). Germline V gene data show CDR1 as MNHEY and CDR2 as SMNVEV (reference sequence). The CDR3 totals 15 residues. V dropped 0 bases and J dropped 3 bases, with 12 bases sitting between them. The CDR3 here is CASSLSRGLFYEQYF. CDR3 bases: TGTGCCAGCAGTTTATCTAGGGGACTGTTCTACGAGCAGTACTTC.

The chain employs TRBV7-2 and TRBJ2-2; D assignment may be TRBD1 or TRBD2 (5 bases each). The CDR3 spans 17 residues. The germline V gene has CDR1 SGHTA and CDR2 FQGNSA. V was pared by 5 bases and J by 1 base, with 17 bases between. The CDR3 coding sequence is TGTGCCAGCAGCATCCTCTCGGGACGCGGGAACACCGGGGAGCTGTTTTTT. The encoded protein is CASSILSGRGNTGELFF.

Turning to this clonotype: A read error may produce the germline difference seen at one junction end. The chain combines TRBV7-7 with TRBJ2-5, with 8 bases lining up with TRBD1. CDR1 is SSHAT and CDR2 is FNYEAQ in the germline V gene (reference sequence). The CDR3 is 13 amino acids. DNA for the CDR3: TGTGCTAGCAGTAATTCAGGGGGCGATGAGCAGTACTTC. Translating it yields CASSNSGGDEQYF.

This clonotype occurred a few times. The chain links TRBV6-5 to TRBJ2-7; 11 nucleotides line up with TRBD2. The CDR3 extends over 16 amino acids. Per germline, CDR1 MNHEY and CDR2 SVGAGI. V dropped 6 bases and J dropped 0; count of bases not matched to a gene: 7. The CDR3 sequence is CASRLLAGVPSYEQYF. The CDR3 region has the DNA TGTGCCAGCAGGCTACTAGCGGGGGTGCCCTCCTACGAGCAGTACTTC.

In its sample, this clonotype was seen once. The chain couples TRBV9 to TRBJ2-7; 13 bases are shared with TRBD2. V was clipped by 3 bases and J by 3 bases; unmatched bases: 3. Germline CDR1 and CDR2: SGDLS and YYNGEE. This CDR3 has 15 residues. CDR3 loop: CASSDGTSGNYEQYF. In DNA, the CDR3 is TGTGCCAGCAGCGACGGGACTAGCGGGAACTACGAGCAGTACTTC.

This clonotype was detected a few times. The CDR3 DNA is TGCAGCGTTGAATCTGGCAGGGGCACCTACGAGCAGTACTTC. Protein sequence: CSVESGRGTYEQYF. The rearrangement joins TRBV29-1 to TRBJ2-7; D may be TRBD1 (6 bases). This CDR3 has 14 residues. V was shortened by 2 bases and J by 2 bases, with 13 bases between the two germline ends. Germline CDR1 and CDR2: SQVTM and ANQGSEA.

The V and J genes are TRBV10-3 and TRBJ2-2; D is perhaps TRBD1 or TRBD2 (6 bases each). Germline V gene data show CDR1 as ENHRY and CDR2 as SYGVKD. The CDR3 covers 15 residues. The V and J ends lost 5 bases and 2 bases respectively, with 12 bases between them. The CDR3 is CAISSGGLNTGELFF. The CDR3 DNA reads TGTGCCATCAGTTCCGGGGGCCTTAACACCGGGGAGCTGTTTTTT.

This clonotype is a singleton in its sample. The chain carries TRBV4-2 and TRBJ2-3; 8 nucleotides line up with TRBD2. CDR1 LGHNA and CDR2 YNFKEQ come from the germline V gene. With V trimmed by 0 bases and J by 2 bases, 4 bases remained unmatched. The CDR3 runs 16 residues. The CDR3 bases are TGTGCCAGCAGCCAAGAGACTAGCGAACACACAGATACGCAGTATTTT. This encodes CASSQETSEHTDTQYF.

The CDR3 DNA reads as TGTGCCATCAGTGTGGGGGGGGACAATGAGCAGTTCTTC. This codes for CAISVGGDNEQFF. The V and J genes are TRBV10-3 and TRBJ2-1, with 7 bases identical to TRBD2. The CDR3 sequence is 13 residues long. Germline V gene data show CDR1 as ENHRY and CDR2 as SYGVKD. After removal of 4 bases from V and 5 bases from J, the junction contained 2 bases not matched to a gene.

V usage is TRBV15 and J usage is TRBJ2-1; TRBD1 matches 9 bases. Germline lookup yields CDR1 LNHNV and CDR2 YYDKDF (reference sequence). The J segment lost 8 bases and the V segment lost 3 bases, leaving 11 bases of the junction unmatched. CDR3 length equals 16 residues. CDR3 sequence (DNA): TGTGCCACCAGCAGCTTCATTATAACAGGGGGCTATGAGCAGTTCTTC. As protein: CATSSFIITGGYEQFF.

This clonotype was recorded many times. The V call is TRBV28, the J call TRBJ2-1; 7 nucleotides match TRBD1. This CDR3 has 15 amino acids. Germline V gene sequence: CDR1 MDHEN, CDR2 SYDVKM. V lost 2 bases and J lost 4; bases outside the gene matches: 5. This CDR3 reads CASSLPGGVYNEQFF. The CDR3 bases are TGTGCCAGCAGTTTACCAGGGGGTGTATACAATGAGCAGTTCTTC.

This clonotype was seen more than once but under ten times. This sequence joins TRBV30 and TRBJ2-7; D not resolved. There are 11 residues in the CDR3. Between the trimmed V and J ends, which lost 2 bases and 0 bases, there was a span of 2 bases. Per the germline V gene, CDR1 is GTSNPN and CDR2 is SVGIG (reference sequence). The CDR3 is CAWSFSYEQYF. DNA of the CDR3: TGTGCCTGGAGTTTCTCCTACGAGCAGTACTTC.

The chain recombines TRBV13 with TRBJ2-1, with D uncertain. In germline, CDR1 is PRHDT, CDR2 FYEKMQ (reference sequence). Trimming took off 5 bases at V and 1 base at J, with 21 bases between the two ends. The CDR3 sequence is 18 residues long. The CDR3, as DNA: TGTGCCAGCAGCCCGAGCGACATCTCTGGCGGTTCCTACAATGAGCAGTTCTTC. This translates into CASSPSDISGGSYNEQFF.

The chain uses TRBV11-2 and TRBJ2-1; 10 bases match TRBD2. Germline values: CDR1 SGHAT, CDR2 FQNNGV. After removal of 2 bases from V and 5 bases from J, the junction contained 6 bases not matched to a gene. This CDR3 has 16 amino acids. The CDR3 reads CASSLLGSGGNNEQFF. The CDR3 coding sequence is TGTGCCAGCAGCTTATTGGGTAGCGGGGGGAACAATGAGCAGTTCTTC.

The chain recombines TRBV3-1 with TRBJ2-6, with D perhaps given as TRBD1 or TRBD2 (6 bases each). The ends were cut back, 3 bases at V and 0 bases at J, with 9 bases in the middle. CDR1 LGHDT and CDR2 YNNKEL come from the germline V gene (reference sequence). This CDR3 region has 16 residues. This chain's CDR3 is CASSQGGLSGANVLTF. Written as DNA, the CDR3 is TGTGCCAGCAGCCAGGGGGGCCTCTCTGGGGCCAACGTCCTGACTTTC.

This sequence joins TRBV27 and TRBJ1-2; 9 nucleotides line up with TRBD1. The CDR3 has 14 amino acids. Germline values: CDR1 MNHEY, CDR2 SMNVEV (reference sequence). V gave up 6 bases and J gave up 2 bases; unmatched junction bases: 4. DNA for the CDR3: TGTGCCAGCAGAGCAACAGGGGGCAACTATGGCTACACCTTC. This sequence encodes CASRATGGNYGYTF.

Turning to this clonotype: An end of the junction differs from the germline gene, which may be a read error. The chain joins TRBV2 to TRBJ2-1; D perhaps matches TRBD1 (6 bases). Per germline, CDR1 SNHLY and CDR2 FYNNEI. The CDR3 consists of 13 residues. The CDR3 loop reads CASCDSGVDEQFF. CDR3 nucleotides: TGTGCCAGCTGTGACTCAGGGGTCGATGAGCAGTTCTTC.

This clonotype showed up just once. The chain uses TRBV12-3 or TRBV12-4 and TRBJ1-2; 7 bases align to TRBD1. The junction had 15 bases not matched to a gene; V was cut back by 7 bases and J by 7 bases. This CDR3 is 15 amino acids long. CDR3 residues: CASTAQRQGMGGYTF. The CDR3 bases are TGTGCCAGCACCGCCCAGAGACAGGGAATGGGTGGCTACACCTTC.

This clonotype was counted a few times. The rearrangement joins TRBV20-1 to TRBJ1-6; tentatively, D is TRBD1 (6 bases). The CDR3 is 15 amino acids. V was clipped by 6 bases and J by 5 bases, with 17 bases between them. Germline assignment: CDR1 DFQATT and CDR2 SNEGSKA (reference sequence). The CDR3 region is CSARSRTDNNSPLHF. CDR3 in DNA: TGCAGTGCCAGATCCAGGACAGACAATAATTCACCCCTCCACTTT.

This chain uses TRBV7-9 with TRBJ2-5; 10 bases map to TRBD2. The germline gives CDR1 SEHNR, CDR2 FQNEAQ (reference sequence). The CDR3 extends over 13 amino acids. Trimming at V came to 5 bases and at J to 5 bases, leaving 2 bases not matched to a gene. This CDR3 reads CASSRGLAETQYF. Written as DNA, the CDR3 is TGTGCCAGCAGCCGGGGACTAGCGGAGACCCAGTACTTC.

The rearrangement links TRBV5-1 to TRBJ2-1; no reliable D call. CDR1 is SGHRS and CDR2 is YFSETQ in the germline V gene. There are 17 residues in the CDR3. With 2 bases removed from V and 2 bases from J, the gap between germline ends came to 17 bases. The CDR3: CASSFLDPTPTYNEQFF. In DNA form, the CDR3 reads TGCGCCAGCAGCTTTTTAGACCCGACCCCAACCTACAATGAGCAGTTCTTC. Using reference TRBV5-1 and TRBJ2-1 for the parts outside the CDR3, the full variable domain is KAGVTQTPRYLIKTRGQQVTLSCSPISGHRSVSWYQQTPGQGLQFLFEYFSETQRNKGNFPGRFSGRQFSNSRSEMNVSTLELGDSALYLCASSFLDPTPTYNEQFFGPGTRLTVL.

This chain links TRBV20-1 with TRBJ2-3, with 7 bases matching TRBD2. J was trimmed by 2 bases and V by 6 bases; bases with no gene match: 11. This CDR3 has 15 residues. CDR1 and CDR2 (germline): DFQATT, SNEGSKA (reference sequence). The CDR3 DNA follows: TGCAGTGCGGGCTCTGCTAGCGGTTTCACAGATACGCAGTATTTT. Amino acids: CSAGSASGFTDTQYF.

The chain is built from TRBV9 and TRBJ2-4; the D is unclear. The J call is uncertain, as TRBJ2-7 better fits the DNA end. Germline lookup yields CDR1 SGDLS and CDR2 YYNGEE. This CDR3 region has 14 residues. This CDR3 is CASSPRQVHGEQYF. Here the CDR3 DNA reads TGTGCCAGCAGCCCTCGGCAGGTCCACGGCGAGCAGTACTTC.

Only a few counts were recorded for this clonotype. This chain links TRBV20-1 with TRBJ2-4, with 9 bases aligning to TRBD2. V shed 3 bases, J shed 5 bases, and the junction held 11 bases outside the gene matches. The V gene's germline CDR1 is DFQATT and CDR2 SNEGSKA (reference sequence). The CDR3 has 16 amino acids. The CDR3 spells CSARPLIAGAENIQYF. CDR3 nucleotide sequence: TGCAGTGCTAGGCCCTTGATAGCGGGAGCTGAAAACATTCAGTACTTC.

The V gene is TRBV6-5, the J gene TRBJ2-3; 7 bases fit TRBD2. Germline lookup yields CDR1 MNHEY and CDR2 SVGAGI. This CDR3 comprises 15 residues. Trimming took 0 bases from V and 3 from J; bases not matched to a gene: 3. The CDR3 region has the DNA TGTGCCAGCAGTTACTCCCCGGGAGGAACAGATACGCAGTATTTT. This sequence encodes CASSYSPGGTDTQYF.